Below are 11 T cell receptor beta chains sequenced from a single sample in a study of cytomegalovirus exposure and HLA in healthy donors. The PCR had 60 Vbeta and 13 Jbeta primers. The protocol was immunoSEQ multiplex PCR, while the TCRdb copy is restricted to in-frame clones and leaves out a portion. The table has about 140,000 clones, about three quarters seen once. Specimen: PBMCs. All receptors come from a man between 18 and 35 years old in good health and CMV-seronegative.

The CDR3 here is CASSLTTEEKLFF. In DNA form, the CDR3 reads TGTGCCAGCAGCTTGACGACGGAGGAAAAACTGTTTTTT. This chain links TRBV7-6 with TRBJ1-4; unclear D gene. This CDR3 is built from 13 residues. Per the germline V gene, CDR1 is SGHVS and CDR2 is FNYEAQ. Between the trimmed V and J ends, which lost 3 bases and 8 bases, there was a span of 10 bases.

The V call is TRBV7-8, the J call TRBJ2-1; the D is unclear. Trimming stripped 5 bases from V and 7 bases from J, with 15 bases between. This CDR3 is built from 14 residues. In germline, CDR1 is SGHVS, CDR2 FQNEAQ. The CDR3 here is CASSQTRSWNEQFF. The DNA for the CDR3 is TGTGCCAGCAGCCAAACGAGGAGTTGGAATGAGCAGTTCTTC. Full variable domain (rest looked up from reference TRBV7-8 and TRBJ2-1): GAGVSQSPRYKVAKRGQDVALRCDPISGHVSLFWYQQALGQGPEFLTYFQNEAQLDKSGLPSDRFFAERPEGSVSTLKIQRTQQEDSAVYLCASSQTRSWNEQFFGPGTRLTVL.

V usage is TRBV19 and J usage is TRBJ2-2, with D possibly TRBD1 on 5 matching bases. Trimming left V 3 bases short and J 2 bases short, with 7 bases between. This CDR3 is 14 amino acids long. The germline CDR1 and CDR2 sequences are LNHDA and SQIVND (reference sequence). The CDR3 loop is CASSIRGNTGELFF. For the CDR3, the DNA is TGTGCCAGTAGTATTAGGGGAAACACCGGGGAGCTGTTTTTT.

The chain recombines TRBV7-6 with TRBJ1-5, with D tentatively TRBD1 (5 bases). Trimming pared 9 bases from V and 0 bases from J, leaving 9 bases between. This CDR3 has 13 amino acids. CDR1 and CDR2 (germline): SGHVS, FNYEAQ. CDR3 sequence (DNA): TGTGCCAGTGCAGGGCATAGCAATCAGCCCCAGCATTTT. Translating gives CASAGHSNQPQHF.

The V and J genes are TRBV5-5 and TRBJ2-7; weak D call: TRBD2 (7 bases). V was clipped by 0 bases and J by 5 bases, with 12 bases between them. This CDR3 has 14 residues. Germline loops: CDR1 SGHKS, CDR2 YYEKEE (reference sequence). CDR3 sequence: CASSLGGGIHEQYF. Written as DNA, the CDR3 is TGTGCCAGCAGCTTGGGCGGGGGCATCCACGAGCAGTACTTC. The full variable domain, with the rest looked up from reference TRBV5-5 and TRBJ2-7, is DAGVTQSPTHLIKTRGQQVTLRCSPISGHKSVSWYQQVLGQGPQFIFQYYEKEERGRGNFPDRFSARQFPNYSSELNVNALLLGDSALYLCASSLGGGIHEQYFGPGTRLTVT.

CDR3 coding DNA: TGTGCCAGCTCACCTCCGGGGGGACCCTACAATGAGCAGTTCTTC. As protein: CASSPPGGPYNEQFF. This chain links TRBV18 with TRBJ2-1; 7 bases agree with TRBD2. V was clipped by 3 bases and J by 2 bases; unmatched bases: 4. Germline values: CDR1 KGHSH, CDR2 LQKENI. The CDR3 sequence is 15 residues long.

The table lists this clone with a few counts. CDR3 loop: CASSGYGSDGDTQYF. Here the CDR3 DNA reads TGCGCCAGCAGTGGTTACGGGTCCGACGGAGATACGCAGTATTTT. The rearrangement links TRBV10-1 to TRBJ2-3; D unclear. The length of the CDR3 is 15 residues. CDR1 and CDR2 (germline): WNHNN, SYGVQD (reference sequence). V lost 4 bases to trimming and J lost 5 bases, with 16 bases between them.

This clone came up a few times. The J gene is TRBJ1-3, the V gene TRBV4-1; tentatively, D is TRBD1 (6 bases). Per germline, CDR1 MGHRA and CDR2 YSYEKL. V lost 3 bases and J 4 bases, leaving 13 bases between the germline ends. The CDR3 loop spans 15 amino acids. The CDR3 coding sequence is TGCGCCAGCAGCCAGGGTCAGGGGAGCGGAAACACCATATATTTT. Protein product: CASSQGQGSGNTIYF.

The V call is TRBV5-1, the J call TRBJ2-3; TRBD2 matches at 14 bases. V dropped 4 bases and J dropped 2; count of bases not matched to a gene: 3. This CDR3 region has 16 residues. Per the germline V gene, CDR1 is SGHRS and CDR2 is YFSETQ. CDR3 in DNA: TGCGCCAGCAGCCCGGGACTAGCGGGGGTCACAGATACGCAGTATTTT. Its translation is CASSPGLAGVTDTQYF.

V is TRBV6-1 and J is TRBJ2-5; 7 bases agree with TRBD1. This CDR3 is 14 amino acids long. V trimming: 8 bases; J trimming: 5 bases; junction bases outside the gene matches: 11. CDR1 MNHNS and CDR2 SASEGT come from the germline V gene. This CDR3 is CASGLQGVVETQYF. The CDR3 DNA reads as TGTGCCAGCGGCCTCCAGGGGGTGGTGGAGACCCAGTACTTC.

The chain couples TRBV11-3 to TRBJ1-1, with D unclear. Looked up from germline, CDR1 is SGHNT and CDR2 is YENEEA. This CDR3 spans 13 amino acids. V was pared by 1 base and J by 7 bases, with 10 bases between. CDR3: CASSLGGSDEAFF. The CDR3 DNA reads as TGTGCCAGCAGCTTAGGCGGGTCGGATGAAGCTTTCTTT. Variable domain in full (rest from reference TRBV11-3 and TRBJ1-1): EAGVVQSPRYKIIEKKQPVAFWCNPISGHNTLYWYLQNLGQGPELLIRYENEEAVDDSQLPKDRFSAERLKGVDSTLKIQPAELGDSAVYLCASSLGGSDEAFFGQGTRLTVV.